Listed below are T cell receptor beta chains from one sample, sequenced in a study of T cell repertoires in cytomegalovirus infection. TCRdb re-analysed the reads in MiXCR, keeping a single row per CDR3 protein. The sample records 150,000 or so distinct CDR3 sequences, less than 25% being singletons. Their recognized antigens are unknown. Sequenced material: CD8+ T cells from cultured PBMCs, taken from culture after CMV antigen stimulation. The receptors here all came from a human donor in good health (CMV status not recorded). Some clones in this sample may be carry-over from other donors' samples. CDR3s include the opening cysteine and the closing phenylalanine or tryptophan. The order of the fields is clone size, D gene, V gene, J gene, CDR3 DNA, CDR3 protein. A D gene is named only where the DNA matches it firmly. Not every row has a clone size; where given, it reads once, few, many or a size class.

abundance: few
d_gene: NA
v_gene: TRBV12-3/TRBV12-4
j_gene: TRBJ1-5
CDR3nt: TGTGCCAGCAGTTTTGGGACAAGCAATCAGCCCCAGCATTTT
CDR3aa: CASSFGTSNQPQHF

abundance: NA
d_gene: TRBD1
v_gene: TRBV6-1
j_gene: TRBJ1-2
CDR3nt: TGTGCCAGCAGTGATCAACCGGGACAGAGAACTGTATGGCCTTCCAACGCCTTC
CDR3aa: CASSDQPGQRTVWPSNAF

abundance: NA
d_gene: NA
v_gene: TRBV7-9
j_gene: TRBJ1-2
CDR3nt: TGTGCCAGCAGCTTAGAGCCCAGTGAGTCCTATGGCTACACCTTC
CDR3aa: CASSLEPSESYGYTF

abundance: NA
d_gene: NA
v_gene: TRBV7-8
j_gene: TRBJ2-5
CDR3nt: TGTGCCAGCAGCGTCCTAGGGGGGGCCCTACTGTGGGAGACCCAGTACTTC
CDR3aa: CASSVLGGALLWETQYF

abundance: NA
d_gene: NA
v_gene: TRBV6-1
j_gene: TRBJ1-5
CDR3nt: TGTGCCAGCAGTGAAGTGGGGGGCACAGGGAAATATAGCAATCAGCCCCAGCATTTT
CDR3aa: CASSEVGGTGKYSNQPQHF

abundance: many
d_gene: NA
v_gene: TRBV7-2
j_gene: TRBJ2-7
CDR3nt: TGTGCCAGCAGCCCGGGTCACTCCTACGAGCAGTACTTC
CDR3aa: CASSPGHSYEQYF

abundance: NA
d_gene: NA
v_gene: TRBV7-2
j_gene: TRBJ1-5
CDR3nt: TGTGCCAGCAGTTTGTTTAATCGGGATCAGCCCCAGCATTTT
CDR3aa: CASSLFNRDQPQHF

abundance: few
d_gene: NA
v_gene: TRBV7-2
j_gene: TRBJ2-7
CDR3nt: TGTGCCAGCAGCTTAGTAACAGGGACGGACTACGAGCAGTACTTC
CDR3aa: CASSLVTGTDYEQYF

abundance: NA
d_gene: NA
v_gene: TRBV7-9
j_gene: TRBJ1-2
CDR3nt: TGTGCCAGCAGCTTAGGGTCAGGAAACTATGGCTACACCTTC
CDR3aa: CASSLGSGNYGYTF

abundance: few
d_gene: NA
v_gene: TRBV6-5
j_gene: TRBJ1-2
CDR3nt: TGTGCCAGCAGTTACGGGGGCAGCAACTATGGCTACACCTTC
CDR3aa: CASSYGGSNYGYTF

abundance: few
d_gene: TRBD1
v_gene: TRBV27
j_gene: TRBJ1-2
CDR3nt: TGTGCCAGCAGATCTCCGGGACAGGTGGACTATGGCTACACCTTC
CDR3aa: CASRSPGQVDYGYTF

abundance: NA
d_gene: TRBD1
v_gene: TRBV7-6
j_gene: TRBJ2-6
CDR3nt: TGTGCCAGCAGCTTAGGGACAGGCATCATCGGGGCCAACGTCCTGACTTTC
CDR3aa: CASSLGTGIIGANVLTF

abundance: NA
d_gene: NA
v_gene: TRBV6-2/TRBV6-3
j_gene: TRBJ2-7
CDR3nt: TGTGCCAGCAGTCCCTTAACAGGGAAGAGCTCCTACGAGCAGTACTTC
CDR3aa: CASSPLTGKSSYEQYF

abundance: few
d_gene: NA
v_gene: TRBV18
j_gene: TRBJ2-4
CDR3nt: TGTGCCAGCTCACCACCGGCGACAATTAACATTCAGTACTTC
CDR3aa: CASSPPATINIQYF

abundance: many
d_gene: NA
v_gene: TRBV27
j_gene: TRBJ2-1
CDR3nt: TGTGCCAGCAGTTTGGCCTCTAAGAGGAATGAGCAGTTCTTC
CDR3aa: CASSLASKRNEQFF

abundance: few
d_gene: NA
v_gene: TRBV7-8
j_gene: TRBJ1-4
CDR3nt: TGTGCCAGCAGTGTCAACGTTTTTGACAATGAAAAACTGTTTTTT
CDR3aa: CASSVNVFDNEKLFF

abundance: few
d_gene: NA
v_gene: TRBV12-3/TRBV12-4
j_gene: TRBJ1-3
CDR3nt: TGTGCCAGCAGTACCTCGGGGGGGCGCTACTCTGGAAACACCATATATTTT
CDR3aa: CASSTSGGRYSGNTIYF

abundance: NA
d_gene: NA
v_gene: TRBV6-5
j_gene: TRBJ2-7
CDR3nt: TGTGCCAGCAGTCCAAGGCCGGGGGGCCCCTCCTACGAGCAGTACTTC
CDR3aa: CASSPRPGGPSYEQYF

abundance: few
d_gene: TRBD1
v_gene: TRBV20-1
j_gene: TRBJ2-3
CDR3nt: TGCAGTGCCGATCCCAGAGGGGGCAGTCCGGATACGCAGTATTTT
CDR3aa: CSADPRGGSPDTQYF

abundance: many
d_gene: NA
v_gene: TRBV20-1
j_gene: TRBJ2-5
CDR3nt: TGCAGTGCTAGAGATCCTATCCCTGGGGAGACCCAGTACTTC
CDR3aa: CSARDPIPGETQYF

abundance: NA
d_gene: NA
v_gene: TRBV24-1
j_gene: TRBJ2-3
CDR3nt: TGTGCCACCAGTGAGTTGCGTACGCAGTATTTT
CDR3aa: CATSELRTQYF

abundance: few
d_gene: NA
v_gene: TRBV7-8
j_gene: TRBJ2-7
CDR3nt: TGTGCCAGCAGCTTAGCTGAAACCTACGAGCAGTACTTC
CDR3aa: CASSLAETYEQYF

abundance: few
d_gene: TRBD2
v_gene: TRBV7-2
j_gene: TRBJ2-3
CDR3nt: TGTGCCAGCAGCTTCCCCCTAGCGGGGGCCCCAAGCACAGATACGCAGTATTTT
CDR3aa: CASSFPLAGAPSTDTQYF

abundance: NA
d_gene: TRBD2
v_gene: TRBV7-3
j_gene: TRBJ2-5
CDR3nt: TGTGCCAGCAGCTTAAGGGGACTATCCGAGGATGGGTTCCAAGAGACCCAGTACTTC
CDR3aa: CASSLRGLSEDGFQETQYF

abundance: NA
d_gene: NA
v_gene: TRBV2
j_gene: TRBJ2-1
CDR3nt: TGTGCCAGCAGAGTGGGTCGGAGCGAGCAGTTCTTC
CDR3aa: CASRVGRSEQFF

abundance: NA
d_gene: NA
v_gene: TRBV27
j_gene: TRBJ1-1
CDR3nt: TGTGCCAGCAGTTTATCTCGTGGGGGTGAAGCTTTCTTT
CDR3aa: CASSLSRGGEAFF

abundance: NA
d_gene: TRBD1
v_gene: TRBV6-6
j_gene: TRBJ2-3
CDR3nt: TGTGCCATGGCGGACAGGGGTCACACAGATACGCAGTATTTT
CDR3aa: CAMADRGHTDTQYF

abundance: few
d_gene: NA
v_gene: TRBV7-8
j_gene: TRBJ2-1
CDR3nt: TGTGCCAGCAGCACGATCAGCGCCGGGATCGATGAGCAGTTCTTC
CDR3aa: CASSTISAGIDEQFF

abundance: few
d_gene: TRBD2
v_gene: TRBV12-3/TRBV12-4
j_gene: TRBJ2-4
CDR3nt: TGTGCCAGCAGGACTAGCGGGGGTCTAGCCAAAAACATTCAGTACTTC
CDR3aa: CASRTSGGLAKNIQYF

abundance: NA
d_gene: TRBD1
v_gene: TRBV11-2
j_gene: TRBJ1-2
CDR3nt: TGTGCCAGCAGCCCAGCCCGACAGGGGGTACTTTATGGCTACACCTTC
CDR3aa: CASSPARQGVLYGYTF

abundance: NA
d_gene: TRBD1
v_gene: TRBV7-3
j_gene: TRBJ2-3
CDR3nt: TGTGCCAGCAGCTCTCCGGGACAGGGGTCGGACGCAGATACGCAGTATTTT
CDR3aa: CASSSPGQGSDADTQYF

abundance: NA
d_gene: TRBD1
v_gene: TRBV7-2
j_gene: TRBJ1-3
CDR3nt: TGTGCCAGCAGCCCCACAGGGGGGGCGGGAAACACCATATATTTT
CDR3aa: CASSPTGGAGNTIYF

abundance: NA
d_gene: TRBD1
v_gene: TRBV12-3/TRBV12-4
j_gene: TRBJ1-1
CDR3nt: TGTGCCAGCAGTAGAGGGACAGTGAACACTGAAGCTTTCTTT
CDR3aa: CASSRGTVNTEAFF

abundance: few
d_gene: NA
v_gene: TRBV11-1
j_gene: TRBJ1-1
CDR3nt: TGTGCCAGCAGCTACCTGCGAGAGACGGACACTGAAGCTTTCTTT
CDR3aa: CASSYLRETDTEAFF